This T cell receptor beta chain was retrieved from a study of OX40 agonist ivuxolimab in advanced cancers. Study-level information: Patients received intravenous ivuxolimab every 2 weeks at 0.01 to 10 mg/kg. Whole-study findings and limits: Those patients achieving a partial response at 0.1-3.0 mg/kg showed among the lowest clonal expansion. Blood T cells, both CD4+ and CD8+, expanded clonally by week 6 at 0.1 to 3.0 mg/kg.

In this sample, this clone turned up once. Its target is unknown. The CDR3 loop spans 17 amino acids. The trim removed 5 bases at V and 0 bases at J, leaving 12 bases unmatched. Germline CDR1 reads SGHVS; CDR2 reads FQNEAQ. This table comes from immunoSEQ multiplex PCR, and its TCRdb copy is limited to in-frame clones, with some not included. The sample has tens of thousands of clones, roughly 86% seen once. The sample consisted of CD4+ or CD8+ T cells sorted from blood, taken in a trial of the OX40 agonist ivuxolimab. The TCR originated in an adult with an advanced solid tumor such as melanoma, head and neck, liver or kidney cancer. The chain uses TRBV7-8 and TRBJ1-1; 7 bases line up with TRBD1. CDR3 DNA: TGTGCCAGCAGCCCGTGGCGGTGGGGACAGATGAACACTGAAGCTTTCTTT. Protein: CASSPWRWGQMNTEAFF.